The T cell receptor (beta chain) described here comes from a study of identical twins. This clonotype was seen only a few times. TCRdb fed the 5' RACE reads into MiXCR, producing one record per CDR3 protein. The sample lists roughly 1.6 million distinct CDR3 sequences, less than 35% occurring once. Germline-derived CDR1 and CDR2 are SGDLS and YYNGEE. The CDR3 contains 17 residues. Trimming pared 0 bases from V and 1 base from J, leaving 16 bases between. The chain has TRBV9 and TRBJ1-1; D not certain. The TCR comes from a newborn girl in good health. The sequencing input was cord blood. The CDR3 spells CASSVAIRTQQNTEAFF. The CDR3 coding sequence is TGTGCCAGCAGCGTAGCCATACGTACACAGCAGAACACTGAAGCTTTCTTT.